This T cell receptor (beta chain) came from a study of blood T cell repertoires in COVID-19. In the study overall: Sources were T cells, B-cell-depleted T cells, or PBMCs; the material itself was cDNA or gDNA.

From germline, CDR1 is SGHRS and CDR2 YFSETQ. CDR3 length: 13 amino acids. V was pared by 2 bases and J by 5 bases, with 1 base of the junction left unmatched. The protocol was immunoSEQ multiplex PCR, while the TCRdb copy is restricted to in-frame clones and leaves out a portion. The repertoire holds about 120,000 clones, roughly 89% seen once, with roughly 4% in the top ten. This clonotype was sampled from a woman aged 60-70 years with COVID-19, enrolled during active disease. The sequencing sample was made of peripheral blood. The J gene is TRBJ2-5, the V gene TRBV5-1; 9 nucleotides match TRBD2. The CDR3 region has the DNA TGCGCCAGCAGCTTAGCGGGGGGCGAGACCCAGTACTTC. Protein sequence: CASSLAGGETQYF.